A selection of T cell receptor beta chains follows, all from one sample in a study of T cell repertoires in cytomegalovirus infection. TCRdb called the reads again in MiXCR, with one record for every CDR3 protein. There are fewer than 550,000 distinct CDR3 sequences in the sample; roughly 31% occur only once, and roughly 15% lies in the top ten. Sequencing was performed on PBMCs. These receptors were collected from a human donor in good health (CMV status not recorded). Some clones in this sample may be carry-over from other donors' samples. The CDR3 runs from the conserved cysteine through the conserved F or W. D genes are given only for firm matches. Clone size is not always given. Where it is, it says once, few, many or a class for expanded clones.

CDR3 protein	CDR3 DNA	D gene	clone size	V gene	J gene
CASSARPNGGGTDTQYF	TGTGCCAGCAGCGCCCGACCCAACGGGGGGGGCACAGATACGCAGTATTTT	TRBD2	once	TRBV7-6	TRBJ2-3
CASREMGDYGYTF	TGTGCCAGCAGGGAGATGGGTGACTATGGCTACACCTTC	NA	NA	TRBV27	TRBJ1-2
CASRQDTGELFF	TGTGCCAGCAGACAAGACACCGGGGAGCTGTTTTTT	NA	few	TRBV12-3/TRBV12-4	TRBJ2-2
CASRKIAGGSYNEQFF	TGTGCCAGCAGAAAAATAGCAGGGGGCTCCTACAATGAGCAGTTCTTC	TRBD1	NA	TRBV6-2/TRBV6-3	TRBJ2-1
CASSSRGRDRDFVTEAFF	TGTGCCAGCAGTTCGAGAGGTAGGGACAGGGATTTTGTCACTGAAGCTTTCTTT	TRBD1	NA	TRBV27	TRBJ1-1
CASSLGVTGDEQFF	TGTGCCAGCAGCTTAGGAGTGACAGGGGATGAGCAGTTCTTC	TRBD1	many	TRBV7-4	TRBJ2-1
CASSPLGTENSPLHF	TGTGCCAGCAGCCCCCTCGGGACAGAAAATTCACCCCTCCACTTT	TRBD1	few	TRBV7-9	TRBJ1-6
CATSDSGTAFSNQPQHF	TGTGCCACCAGTGACTCCGGGACAGCCTTTAGCAATCAGCCCCAGCATTTT	TRBD1	few	TRBV24-1	TRBJ1-5
CASRMNPYEQYF	TGTGCCAGCAGGATGAACCCCTACGAGCAGTACTTC	NA	few	TRBV6-2/TRBV6-3	TRBJ2-7
CASSSRTSTDTQYF	TGTGCCAGCAGCTCGAGGACTAGCACAGATACGCAGTATTTT	NA	many	TRBV7-8	TRBJ2-3
CASSSGQALMNTGELFF	TGTGCCAGCAGTTCAGGACAGGCATTAATGAACACCGGGGAGCTGTTTTTT	TRBD1	NA	TRBV6-2/TRBV6-3	TRBJ2-2
CASSQDPTGSQHF	TGTGCCAGCAGCCAAGATCCTACAGGGTCCCAGCATTTT	NA	NA	TRBV3-1	TRBJ1-5
CASSVDSWTEAFF	TGTGCCAGCAGCGTAGACAGTTGGACTGAAGCTTTCTTT	NA	NA	TRBV9	TRBJ1-1
CASSQGLAVETQYF	TGCGCCAGCAGCCAAGGACTAGCGGTAGAGACCCAGTACTTC	TRBD2	few	TRBV4-3	TRBJ2-5
CASSREETQYF	TGCGCCAGCAGCCGGGAAGAGACCCAGTACTTC	NA	few	TRBV4-1	TRBJ2-5
CASGFGLSYNEQFF	TGTGCCAGCGGCTTTGGCCTGTCCTACAATGAGCAGTTCTTC	NA	NA	TRBV27	TRBJ2-1
CASGIDTSYEQYF	TGTGCTAGTGGCATTGACACCTCCTACGAGCAGTACTTC	NA	few	TRBV12-5	TRBJ2-7
CASTARVAYNEQFF	TGTGCCAGCACCGCGAGGGTCGCCTACAATGAGCAGTTCTTC	NA	NA	TRBV12-3/TRBV12-4	TRBJ2-1
CASSLSAGGAQETQYF	TGTGCCAGCAGCTTATCGGCGGGGGGGGCTCAAGAGACCCAGTACTTC	TRBD2	NA	TRBV7-9	TRBJ2-5
CASGISRETQYF	TGTGCCAGCGGGATAAGTAGGGAGACCCAGTACTTC	NA	NA	TRBV14	TRBJ2-5
CASSPPTPPGPRYMNTEAFF	TGTGCCAGCAGTCCGCCGACACCCCCGGGGCCAAGGTACATGAACACTGAAGCTTTCTTT	NA	NA	TRBV28	TRBJ1-1
CASSIHRDYEQYF	TGTGCCAGCAGCATACACCGGGATTACGAGCAGTACTTC	NA	few	TRBV12-3/TRBV12-4	TRBJ2-7
CASSFQGNSPLHF	TGTGCCAGCAGCTTCCAAGGGAATTCACCCCTCCACTTT	NA	many	TRBV11-2	TRBJ1-6
CASSLGGAQSPLHF	TGTGCCAGCAGTTTAGGGGGGGCCCAGTCACCCCTCCACTTT	NA	many	TRBV12-3/TRBV12-4	TRBJ1-6
CASSPGTGTNEQFF	TGTGCCAGCAGCCCCGGGACAGGGACCAATGAGCAGTTCTTC	TRBD1	NA	TRBV7-9	TRBJ2-1
CASSYRFGTGLDNEQFF	TGTGCCAGCAGCTATCGGTTTGGGACAGGGTTGGACAATGAGCAGTTCTTC	TRBD1	NA	TRBV7-2	TRBJ2-1